A selection of T cell receptor beta chains follows, all from one sample in a study of OX40 agonist ivuxolimab in advanced cancers. TCRdb keeps only in-frame clones here, not all; method: immunoSEQ multiplex PCR. The sample shows approximately 31,000 clones, roughly 87% of them seen only once. The sample in question was CD4+ or CD8+ T cells sorted from blood, obtained in a trial of the OX40 agonist ivuxolimab. These receptors all stem from an adult with an advanced solid tumor such as melanoma, head and neck, liver or kidney cancer. The CDR3 runs from the conserved cysteine through the conserved F or W. The order of the fields is D gene, clone size, V gene, J gene, CDR3 protein, CDR3 DNA. The D gene is left open where the match is weak. Expanded clones are given a class, and other clones once, few, many or no size at all.

D: -
size: -
V: TRBV14
J: TRBJ2-5
CDR3: CASSQVSGFQTQYF
DNA: TGTGCCAGCAGCCAAGTCTCTGGATTTCAGACCCAGTACTTC

D: -
size: -
V: TRBV4-3
J: TRBJ1-1
CDR3: CASSQDSLLGTGFNTEAFF
DNA: TGCGCCAGCAGCCAAGACTCCCTTCTGGGGACTGGATTTAACACTGAAGCTTTCTTT

D: -
size: once
V: TRBV30
J: TRBJ2-2
CDR3: CAWDPGEELFF
DNA: TGTGCCTGGGACCCCGGGGAGGAGCTGTTTTTT

D: TRBD1
size: -
V: TRBV7-6
J: TRBJ2-2
CDR3: CASSLFLQGARTGELFF
DNA: TGTGCCAGCAGCTTATTCTTACAGGGGGCGCGCACCGGGGAGCTGTTTTTT

D: -
size: -
V: TRBV7-9
J: TRBJ2-4
CDR3: CASSLERGRNIQYF
DNA: TGTGCCAGCAGCTTAGAGAGAGGGAGAAACATTCAGTACTTC

D: -
size: -
V: TRBV15
J: TRBJ1-5
CDR3: CATSRDRRGEQPQHF
DNA: TGTGCCACCAGCAGAGATCGGAGGGGTGAGCAGCCCCAGCATTTT

D: TRBD1
size: -
V: TRBV6-6
J: TRBJ2-7
CDR3: CASSQRQGPYEQYF
DNA: TGTGCCAGCAGTCAGAGACAGGGACCCTACGAGCAGTACTTC

D: -
size: -
V: TRBV7-6
J: TRBJ1-2
CDR3: CASSSDEGGWYGYTF
DNA: TGTGCCAGCAGCTCCGATGAGGGGGGGTGGTATGGCTACACCTTC

D: TRBD2
size: -
V: TRBV5-6
J: TRBJ2-3
CDR3: CASSPGLAGGNTDTQYF
DNA: TGTGCCAGCAGCCCGGGACTAGCGGGGGGTAATACAGATACGCAGTATTTT

D: -
size: -
V: TRBV7-9
J: TRBJ2-7
CDR3: CASSRYDPYEQYF
DNA: TGTGCCAGCAGCCGATATGACCCCTACGAGCAGTACTTC

D: -
size: -
V: TRBV19
J: TRBJ2-7
CDR3: CASMAGREQYF
DNA: TGTGCCAGTATGGCAGGGCGCGAGCAGTACTTC

D: TRBD1
size: -
V: TRBV9
J: TRBJ1-6
CDR3: CASSATGNNSPLHF
DNA: TGTGCCAGCAGCGCGACAGGGAATAATTCACCCCTCCACTTT

D: TRBD1
size: -
V: TRBV27
J: TRBJ2-1
CDR3: CASSFGTGGSNEQFF
DNA: TGTGCCAGCAGTTTTGGGACAGGGGGGAGCAATGAGCAGTTCTTC

D: -
size: many
V: TRBV7-9
J: TRBJ2-2
CDR3: CASSFWTGNTGELFF
DNA: TGTGCCAGCAGCTTTTGGACGGGGAACACCGGGGAGCTGTTTTTT

D: TRBD2
size: -
V: TRBV7-2
J: TRBJ2-1
CDR3: CASSPGLIGGADSYNEQFF
DNA: TGTGCCAGCAGCCCGGGACTTATCGGGGGGGCCGATTCCTACAATGAGCAGTTCTTC

D: -
size: -
V: TRBV10-3
J: TRBJ2-1
CDR3: CAISESKEGEQFF
DNA: TGTGCCATCAGTGAGTCGAAGGAGGGTGAGCAGTTCTTC

D: TRBD2
size: -
V: TRBV14
J: TRBJ2-7
CDR3: CASSQAEAGVYEQYF
DNA: TGTGCCAGCAGCCAAGCAGAAGCGGGGGTGTACGAGCAGTACTTC

D: TRBD1
size: -
V: TRBV9
J: TRBJ1-1
CDR3: CASSVGTGGSNTEAFF
DNA: TGTGCCAGCAGCGTTGGGACAGGGGGTTCGAACACTGAAGCTTTCTTT

D: TRBD2
size: -
V: TRBV27
J: TRBJ2-1
CDR3: CASRRTSGYNEQFF
DNA: TGTGCCAGCAGAAGGACTAGCGGATACAATGAGCAGTTCTTC

D: -
size: -
V: TRBV29-1
J: TRBJ2-3
CDR3: CSVVSGPSTDTQYF
DNA: TGCAGCGTTGTATCTGGACCGAGCACAGATACGCAGTATTTT

D: TRBD1
size: -
V: TRBV11-3
J: TRBJ1-4
CDR3: CASSGPDRGGMDNEKLFF
DNA: TGTGCCAGCAGCGGACCAGACAGGGGCGGAATGGATAATGAAAAACTGTTTTTT

D: -
size: once
V: TRBV27
J: TRBJ2-1
CDR3: CASSLDGTRGFF
DNA: TGTGCCAGCAGTTTAGATGGGACCCGGGGGTTCTTC

D: TRBD1
size: -
V: TRBV6-6
J: TRBJ2-7
CDR3: CASSYSGQGLQYF
DNA: TGTGCCAGCAGTTACTCGGGACAGGGGCTCCAGTACTTC

D: -
size: -
V: TRBV27
J: TRBJ2-7
CDR3: CASSLSRYSGSYEQYF
DNA: TGTGCCAGCAGTTTATCGCGGTATTCGGGCTCCTACGAGCAGTACTTC

D: -
size: -
V: TRBV7-9
J: TRBJ2-5
CDR3: CASSPGLQETQYF
DNA: TGTGCCAGCAGCCCAGGCCTCCAAGAGACCCAGTACTTC